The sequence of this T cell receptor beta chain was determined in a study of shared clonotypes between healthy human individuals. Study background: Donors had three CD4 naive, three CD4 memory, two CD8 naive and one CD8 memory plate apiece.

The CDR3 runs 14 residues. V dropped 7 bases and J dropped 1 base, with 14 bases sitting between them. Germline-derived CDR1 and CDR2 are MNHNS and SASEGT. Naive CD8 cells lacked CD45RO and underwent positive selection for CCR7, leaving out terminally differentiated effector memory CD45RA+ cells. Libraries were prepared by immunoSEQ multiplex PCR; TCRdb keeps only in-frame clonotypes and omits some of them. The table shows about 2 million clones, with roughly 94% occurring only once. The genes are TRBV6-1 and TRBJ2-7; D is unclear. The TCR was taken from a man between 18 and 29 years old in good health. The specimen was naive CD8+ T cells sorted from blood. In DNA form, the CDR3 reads TGTGCCAGCACTTATCGCGGAACATCCTACGAGCAGTACTTC. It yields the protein CASTYRGTSYEQYF.